This entry lists 7 T cell receptor beta chains sequenced from one sample in a study of Ad26.COV2.S vaccination and SARS-CoV-2 variants. TCRdb's table, derived via immunoSEQ multiplex PCR, lists solely in-frame clones and lacks some. This sample has some 300,000 clones, with approximately 86% found just once. As for treatment: some 19 received Ad26.COV2.S at low or high dose, single or two shots; a few received placebo; per-sample allocation not given. Specimen acquisition occurred on day 63 following the initial vaccine or placebo injection. The sample here was peripheral blood, taken in a trial of Ad26.COV2.S vaccine versus placebo. The receptor set was obtained from a person between 18 and 60 years old who received the Ad26.COV2.S COVID-19 vaccine or a placebo.

This sequence joins TRBV19 and TRBJ1-2; D uncertain. Germline CDR1 is LNHDA and CDR2 is SQIVND (reference sequence). The CDR3 runs to 11 residues. Trimming left V 1 base short and J 10 bases short, with 7 bases between. DNA for the CDR3: TGTGCCAGTAGTATAGGAGGTGCCTACACCTTC. This sequence encodes CASSIGGAYTF.

V is TRBV7-6 and J is TRBJ2-1; perhaps TRBD2 as D (6 bases). The length of the CDR3 is 16 residues. Trimming took off 2 bases at V and 2 bases at J, with 13 bases between the two ends. CDR1 and CDR2 from the germline V gene are SGHVS and FNYEAQ. The CDR3 region is CASSLTGGEAYNEQFF. CDR3 in DNA: TGTGCCAGCAGCTTAACGGGCGGGGAGGCCTACAATGAGCAGTTCTTC.

The V and J genes are TRBV11-2 and TRBJ1-2; perhaps TRBD1 as D (6 bases). CDR1 is SGHAT and CDR2 is FQNNGV in the germline V gene. CDR3 size: 14 residues. V gave up 4 bases and J gave up 4 bases, with 13 bases separating them. The CDR3 region has the DNA TGTGCCAGCAGCTACAACAGGGCGGCCTATGGCTACACCTTC. Translation gives CASSYNRAAYGYTF.

V usage is TRBV18 and J usage is TRBJ1-2; the match to TRBD1 covers 9 bases. V lost 5 bases, J lost 4 bases, and 5 bases stayed unmatched. CDR3 size: 14 residues. The V gene's germline CDR1 is KGHSH and CDR2 LQKENI. CDR3 sequence (DNA): TGTGCCAGCTCAAGGGACAGGGTTGTCTATGGCTACACCTTC. Its translation is CASSRDRVVYGYTF.

The chain uses TRBV2 and TRBJ2-3; 10 bases map to TRBD1. Germline V gene lookup returns CDR1 SNHLY and CDR2 FYNNEI. The CDR3 consists of 15 residues. V shed 2 bases and J 5 bases; nucleotides not matched to a gene: 4. DNA of the CDR3: TGTGCCAGCAGTGAATGGGGACAGGGGCTAGATACGCAGTATTTT. Translating it yields CASSEWGQGLDTQYF.

The chain employs TRBV6-2 or TRBV6-3 and TRBJ1-3; D gene uncertain. V was shortened by 2 bases and J by 0 bases, with 8 bases between the two germline ends. Germline V gene lookup returns CDR1 MNHEY and CDR2 SVGEGT. The CDR3 length is 15 residues. This CDR3 reads CASSYAGLSGNTIYF. The CDR3 bases are TGTGCCAGCAGTTACGCCGGGCTCTCTGGAAACACCATATATTTT.

Here the CDR3 reads CASSYLGTGRYTF. The CDR3 nucleotides read TGTGCCAGCAGTTACCTCGGCACAGGGAGATACACCTTC. V gene TRBV6-5 combines with J gene TRBJ1-2; tentative D call: TRBD1 (6 bases). In germline, CDR1 is MNHEY, CDR2 SVGAGI. The ends were cut back, 2 bases at V and 11 bases at J, with 15 bases in the middle. The CDR3 spans 13 residues.